This TCR beta chain was found in a study of read filtering for tumor transcriptome and immune sequencing. This clonotype occurred many times. V lost 2 bases, J lost 6 bases, and 7 bases stayed unmatched. The CDR3 is 14 residues long. From germline, CDR1 is DFQATT and CDR2 SNEGSKA (reference sequence). Molecular barcoded adaptors covering alpha/delta and beta/gamma chains were used on 400 to 450 ng RNA. In TCRdb, the reads were re-called with MiXCR into one record per CDR3 protein. The table lists about 130,000 distinct CDR3 sequences, 10% to 15% of them singletons. The chain carries TRBV20-1 and TRBJ2-1; 7 bases line up with TRBD1. The source of this sequence is a donor at least 40 years old with multiple myeloma. The specimen sequenced was a population of CD138-negative cells sorted from bone marrow. The CDR3 DNA reads TGCAGTGCTAGACCGATGACAGGGTTCAATGAGCAGTTCTTC. Amino acid sequence: CSARPMTGFNEQFF.